A selection of T cell receptor beta chains follows, all from one sample in a study of blood T cell repertoires in COVID-19. Sequenced by immunoSEQ multiplex PCR; TCRdb stores in-frame clones only, minus some. The profile shows 70,000 to 80,000 clones, approximately 85% of them singletons. The sequencing input was peripheral blood. Receptor source: a woman over 75 with active or convalescent COVID-19. Both conserved end residues are part of each CDR3. The D gene is left open where the match is weak. A row's size may be missing; if present it is once, few, many or a size class.

V	J	D	size	CDR3	DNA
TRBV5-1	TRBJ2-2	TRBD1	NA	CASSLLQGENTGELFF	TGCGCCAGCAGCTTGTTACAGGGGGAAAACACCGGGGAGCTGTTTTTT
TRBV9	TRBJ2-1	TRBD2	NA	CASSVGTSGVNEQFF	TGTGCCAGCAGCGTCGGGACTAGCGGGGTCAATGAGCAGTTCTTC
TRBV4-3	TRBJ1-2	NA	NA	CASSQESARDVDGYTF	TGCGCCAGCAGCCAAGAGTCTGCCAGGGATGTAGATGGCTACACCTTC
TRBV18	TRBJ2-3	TRBD2	NA	CASSPTSGGVNTQYF	TGTGCCAGCTCACCAACTAGCGGGGGGGTGAATACGCAGTATTTT
TRBV29-1	TRBJ1-2	TRBD1	NA	CSVRDREFSGYTF	TGCAGCGTTAGGGACAGGGAGTTTAGTGGCTACACCTTC
TRBV7-2	TRBJ2-1	NA	NA	CASSLVGRSSYNEQFF	TGTGCCAGCAGCCTTGTGGGGCGGAGCTCCTACAATGAGCAGTTCTTC
TRBV28	TRBJ2-7	NA	NA	CASSLGTSYEQYF	TGTGCCAGCAGTTTAGGCACCTCCTACGAGCAGTACTTC
TRBV9	TRBJ2-2	TRBD1	once	CASSGRQGALELFF	TGTGCCAGCAGCGGAAGACAGGGCGCCCTGGAGCTGTTTTTT
TRBV21-1	TRBJ1-3	NA	NA	CASSRAIYF	TGTGCCAGCAGCAGAGCCATATATTTT
TRBV3-1/TRBV3-2	TRBJ2-5	NA	NA	CASGPLDSKETQYF	TGTGCCAGCGGACCCTTGGACAGTAAAGAGACCCAGTACTTC
TRBV3-1/TRBV3-2	TRBJ1-5	NA	NA	CASSQGQNQPQHF	TGTGCCAGCAGCCAAGGACAGAATCAGCCCCAGCATTTT
TRBV6-4	TRBJ2-6	NA	NA	CASSWQGTGANVLTF	TGTGCCAGCAGTTGGCAGGGCACTGGGGCCAACGTCCTGACTTTC
TRBV10-3	TRBJ1-2	TRBD1	NA	CAISERDSHYGYTF	TGTGCCATCAGTGAAAGGGACAGCCACTATGGCTACACCTTC
TRBV5-1	TRBJ1-4	NA	NA	CASSLNRGFEKLFF	TGCGCCAGCAGCTTGAACCGGGGTTTTGAAAAACTGTTTTTT
TRBV5-8	TRBJ1-5	TRBD1	NA	CASSLDSGGSNQPQHF	TGTGCCAGCAGCTTGGACTCAGGGGGGAGCAATCAGCCCCAGCATTTT
TRBV3-1/TRBV3-2	TRBJ2-5	TRBD2	NA	CASSRVTSGGVAQYF	TGTGCCAGCAGCCGAGTAACTAGCGGGGGGGTTGCCCAGTACTTC
TRBV6-2/TRBV6-3	TRBJ2-1	NA	NA	CASTPVSSYNEQFF	TGTGCCAGCACCCCGGTTAGCTCCTACAATGAGCAGTTCTTC
TRBV3-1/TRBV3-2	TRBJ2-1	TRBD2	NA	CASSQRTSGGAGQFF	TGTGCCAGCAGCCAGAGGACTAGCGGGGGGGCCGGGCAGTTCTTC
TRBV12-3/TRBV12-4	TRBJ1-6	NA	NA	CASMFRGRSPLHF	TGTGCCAGCATGTTCAGGGGACGTTCACCCCTCCACTTT